This T cell receptor beta chain was sequenced during a study of OX40 agonist ivuxolimab in advanced cancers. Study in general: The patients received agonistic anti-OX40 (CD134) antibody ivuxolimab. Anti-PD-1, anti-PD-L1 or anti-CTLA-4 therapy given earlier was allowed, and 40% had some.

With baseline, cycle 4 day 1, and cycle 7 day 1 as timepoints, blood was sampled. The CDR3 runs to 16 residues. V gave up 4 bases and J gave up 8 bases; unmatched junction bases: 6. Germline loops: CDR1 LNHDA, CDR2 SQIVND (reference sequence). The study's findings and limits: Dose levels from 0.1 to 3.0 mg/kg saw CD4+ and CD8+ blood T cells expand clonally by week 6.

With regard to this clone: Its antigen is still unknown.

Sequenced by immunoSEQ multiplex PCR; TCRdb stores in-frame clones only, minus some. Altogether roughly 89,000 clones are present, 70% to 90% being singletons, with the ten largest covering around 6.3%. This chain connects TRBV19 to TRBJ2-1; 15 nucleotides line up with TRBD2. Sequencing was performed on CD4+ or CD8+ T cells sorted from blood, taken in a trial of the OX40 agonist ivuxolimab. The sequence was collected from an adult with an advanced solid tumor such as melanoma, head and neck, liver or kidney cancer. This CDR3 reads CASSTGLAGGLDEQFF. The CDR3 nucleotides are TGTGCCAGTAGTACGGGACTAGCGGGAGGTTTGGATGAGCAGTTCTTC. Full variable domain (missing parts from reference TRBV19 and TRBJ2-1): DGGITQSPKYLFRKEGQNVTLSCEQNLNHDAMYWYRQDPGQGLRLIYYSQIVNDFQKGDIAEGYSVSREKKESFPLTVTSAQKNPTAFYLCASSTGLAGGLDEQFFGPGTRLTVL.